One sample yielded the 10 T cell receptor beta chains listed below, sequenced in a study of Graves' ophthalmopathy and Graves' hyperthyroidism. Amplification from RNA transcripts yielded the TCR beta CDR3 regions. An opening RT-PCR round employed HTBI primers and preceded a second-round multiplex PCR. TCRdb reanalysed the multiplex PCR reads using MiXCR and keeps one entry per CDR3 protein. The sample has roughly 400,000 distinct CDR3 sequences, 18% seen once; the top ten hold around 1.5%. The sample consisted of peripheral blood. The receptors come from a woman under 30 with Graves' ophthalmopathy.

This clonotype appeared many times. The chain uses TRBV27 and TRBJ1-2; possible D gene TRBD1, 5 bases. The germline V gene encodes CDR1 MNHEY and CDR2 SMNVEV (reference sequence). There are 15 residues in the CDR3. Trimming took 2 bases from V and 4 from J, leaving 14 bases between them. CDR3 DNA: TGTGCCAGCAGTTTAACCCCGGGACCGAGCTATGGCTACACCTTC. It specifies CASSLTPGPSYGYTF.

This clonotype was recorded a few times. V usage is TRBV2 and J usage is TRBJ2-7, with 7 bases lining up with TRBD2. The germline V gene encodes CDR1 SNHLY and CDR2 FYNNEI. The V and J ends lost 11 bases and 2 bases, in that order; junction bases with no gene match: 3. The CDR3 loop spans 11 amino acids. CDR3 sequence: CAGGRAYEQYF. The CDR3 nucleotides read TGTGCCGGTGGGAGGGCCTACGAGCAGTACTTC.

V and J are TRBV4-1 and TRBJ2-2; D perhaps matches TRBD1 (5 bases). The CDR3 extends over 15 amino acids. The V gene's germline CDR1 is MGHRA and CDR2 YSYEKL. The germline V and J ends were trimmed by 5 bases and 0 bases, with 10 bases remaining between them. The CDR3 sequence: CASSFVGPNTGELFF. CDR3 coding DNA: TGCGCCAGCAGCTTCGTGGGGCCGAACACCGGGGAGCTGTTTTTT.

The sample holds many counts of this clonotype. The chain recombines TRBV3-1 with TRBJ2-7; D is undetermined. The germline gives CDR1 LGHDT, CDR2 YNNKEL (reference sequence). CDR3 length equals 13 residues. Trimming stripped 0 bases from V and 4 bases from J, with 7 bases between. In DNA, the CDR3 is TGTGCCAGCAGCCAAGATGGACGGTACGAGCAGTACTTC. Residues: CASSQDGRYEQYF.

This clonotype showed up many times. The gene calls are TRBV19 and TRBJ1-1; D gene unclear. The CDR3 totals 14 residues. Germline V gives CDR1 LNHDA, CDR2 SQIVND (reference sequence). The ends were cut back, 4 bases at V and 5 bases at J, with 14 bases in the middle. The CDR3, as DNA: TGTGCCAGTAGTACTAGCGGGGTAAATACTGAAGCTTTCTTT. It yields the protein CASSTSGVNTEAFF.

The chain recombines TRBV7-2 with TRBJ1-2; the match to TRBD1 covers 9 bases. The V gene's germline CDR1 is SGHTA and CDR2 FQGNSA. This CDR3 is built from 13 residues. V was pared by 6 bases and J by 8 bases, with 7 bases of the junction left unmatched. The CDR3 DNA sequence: TGTGCCAGCAGATTTGGACAGGGGAGGGGCTACACCTTC. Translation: CASRFGQGRGYTF.

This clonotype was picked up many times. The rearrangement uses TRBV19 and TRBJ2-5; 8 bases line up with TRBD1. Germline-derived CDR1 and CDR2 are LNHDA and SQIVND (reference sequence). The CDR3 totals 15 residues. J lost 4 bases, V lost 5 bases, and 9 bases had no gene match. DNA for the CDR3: TGTGCCAGTAGTTTCGTCAGGGGGCGAGGAGAGACCCAGTACTTC. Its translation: CASSFVRGRGETQYF.

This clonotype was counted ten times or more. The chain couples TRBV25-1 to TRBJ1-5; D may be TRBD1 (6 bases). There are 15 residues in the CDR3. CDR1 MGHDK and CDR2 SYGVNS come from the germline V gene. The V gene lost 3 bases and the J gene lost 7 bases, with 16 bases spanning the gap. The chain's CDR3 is CASSDAGGLGQPQHF. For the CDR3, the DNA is TGTGCCAGCAGTGACGCTGGGGGGCTGGGGCAGCCCCAGCATTTT.

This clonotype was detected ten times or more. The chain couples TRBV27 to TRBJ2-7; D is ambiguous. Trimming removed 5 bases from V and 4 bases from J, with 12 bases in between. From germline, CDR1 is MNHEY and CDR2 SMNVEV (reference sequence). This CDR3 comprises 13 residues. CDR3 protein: CASSVGSPYEQYF. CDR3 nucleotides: TGTGCCAGCAGTGTAGGGTCCCCTTACGAGCAGTACTTC.

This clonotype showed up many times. CDR3 loop: CAWRGPWTGPGGYTF. In nucleotides, the CDR3 is TGTGCCTGGAGGGGGCCCTGGACAGGGCCTGGTGGCTACACCTTC. The chain employs TRBV30 and TRBJ1-2; 8 positions match TRBD1. V lost 3 bases, J lost 7 bases, and 13 bases stayed unmatched. The CDR3 has 15 residues. Per the germline V gene, CDR1 is GTSNPN and CDR2 is SVGIG (reference sequence).